Listed here are 3 T cell receptor beta chains from one sample, sequenced in a study of OX40 agonist ivuxolimab in advanced cancers. TCRdb keeps only in-frame clones here, not all; method: immunoSEQ multiplex PCR. The table has under 65,000 clones, 80% to 90% seen once; the top ten hold under 13%. Sample: CD4+ or CD8+ T cells sorted from blood, taken in a trial of the OX40 agonist ivuxolimab. These receptor sequences come from an adult with an advanced solid tumor such as melanoma, head and neck, liver or kidney cancer.

In its sample, this clone was seen once. The V gene is TRBV6-5, the J gene TRBJ1-3, with no clear D. Trimming stripped 6 bases from V and 0 bases from J, with 12 bases between. Germline V gene lookup returns CDR1 MNHEY and CDR2 SVGAGI. The CDR3 totals 15 residues. CDR3 sequence reads: CASSLGRVSGNTIYF. Here the CDR3 DNA reads TGTGCCAGCAGCCTCGGTCGGGTCTCTGGAAACACCATATATTTT.

In DNA form, the CDR3 reads TGTGCCAGCAGCTTAGGCGGGATAAGCTCCTACAATGAGCAGTTCTTC. Amino acid sequence: CASSLGGISSYNEQFF. The chain has TRBV11-3 and TRBJ2-1; tentatively, D is TRBD2 (6 bases). Germline loops: CDR1 SGHNT, CDR2 YENEEA. This CDR3 region has 16 residues. V lost 1 base and J lost 0, with 10 bases in between. Full variable domain (missing parts from reference TRBV11-3 and TRBJ2-1): EAGVVQSPRYKIIEKKQPVAFWCNPISGHNTLYWYLQNLGQGPELLIRYENEEAVDDSQLPKDRFSAERLKGVDSTLKIQPAELGDSAVYLCASSLGGISSYNEQFFGPGTRLTVL.

CDR3 residues: CASSTSGTSGNWADTQYF. The CDR3 DNA reads as TGTGCCAGCAGCACCTCCGGGACTAGCGGGAATTGGGCAGATACGCAGTATTTT. V gene TRBV9 combines with J gene TRBJ2-3; 13 bases are a match to TRBD2. The germline CDR1 and CDR2 sequences are SGDLS and YYNGEE. V lost 4 bases to trimming and J lost 4 bases; unmatched junction nucleotides: 12. The CDR3 has 18 amino acids.